A selection of T cell receptor beta chains follows, all from one sample in a study of follicular helper T cells after annual influenza vaccination. The data were produced by immunoSEQ multiplex PCR, yet TCRdb's version contains in-frame clones alone and is incomplete. Of 6,000 or so clones listed, roughly 80% are singletons. The sample was CXCR5- memory CD4+ T cells sorted from blood, taken 7 days after influenza vaccination. Receptors originate from an adult who received the influenza vaccine. Both conserved end residues are part of each CDR3. D genes are given only for firm matches. Size is stated for part of the rows, as once, few or many counts, or as a class when the clone is expanded.

clone_size j_call d_call v_call cdr3_nt cdr3_aa
. TRBJ1-3 TRBD1 TRBV7-2 TGTGCCAGCAGCTTAGTAGGTCGGGACAGGGGAAGAAACACCATATATTTT CASSLVGRDRGRNTIYF
few TRBJ1-2 . TRBV6-1 TGTGCCAGCATGGGCGAAAGGATGTATGGCTACACCTTC CASMGERMYGYTF
. TRBJ2-7 TRBD1 TRBV2 TGTGCCAGCAGTGGGACAGGGCGGATTTCTGGGGAGCAGTACTTC CASSGTGRISGEQYF
. TRBJ2-3 . TRBV7-8 TGTGCCAGCAGCTTACGGGGTTCGCTGACAGATACGCAGTATTTT CASSLRGSLTDTQYF
. TRBJ2-3 TRBD2 TRBV6-5 TGTGCCAGCAGTAACATAGCGGGGGTCACAGATACGCAGTATTTT CASSNIAGVTDTQYF
. TRBJ2-6 . TRBV27 TGTGCCAGCAGTTTAGTCTCTGGGGCCAACGTCCTGACTTTC CASSLVSGANVLTF
. TRBJ1-2 . TRBV19 TGTGCCAGTAGTCTAGGACCATATGGCTACACCTTC CASSLGPYGYTF
. TRBJ2-3 . TRBV7-8 TGTGCCAGCAGCCCACCTCTCCGAGCGGAACCTTATACGCAGTATTTT CASSPPLRAEPYTQYF
. TRBJ2-2 . TRBV7-8 TGTGCCAGCAGCCCACTCAGAGGGGAGCTGTTTTTT CASSPLRGELFF
. TRBJ1-2 TRBD1 TRBV11-2 TGTGCCAGCAGCCTGGACAGGGGAAACTATGGCTACACCTTC CASSLDRGNYGYTF
. TRBJ1-1 TRBD1 TRBV11-3 TGTGCCAGCAGCTTGGACAGGATTGGGGCAATGAACACTGAAGCTTTCTTT CASSLDRIGAMNTEAFF
few TRBJ2-1 TRBD2 TRBV7-7 TGTGCTAGCAGCTTGACTAGCGGGAGAAGCTCCTACAATGAGCAGTTCTTC CASSLTSGRSSYNEQFF
. TRBJ1-3 . TRBV7-2 TGTGCCAGCAGCCCAGGGGACATTGGAAACACCATATATTTT CASSPGDIGNTIYF
. TRBJ1-2 . TRBV9 TGTGCCAGCAGCGTACCCGGAAATGGCTACACCTTC CASSVPGNGYTF
. TRBJ1-1 TRBD1 TRBV7-8 TGTGCCAGCAGCGGGCGGACAGGGCATATTGTAGCTTTCTTT CASSGRTGHIVAFF
. TRBJ1-5 TRBD1 TRBV29-1 TGCAGCGCGCGGGACAGTGACAATCAGCCCCAGCATTTT CSARDSDNQPQHF
. TRBJ1-5 . TRBV4-2 TGTGCCAGCAGCCAAGATCCTTCTACGGGACAGCCCCAGCATTTT CASSQDPSTGQPQHF
. TRBJ2-2 . TRBV6-5 TGTGCCAGCAGCCCCCATGCGGCGAACACCGGGGAGCTGTTTTTT CASSPHAANTGELFF
few TRBJ1-2 . TRBV5-6 TGTGCCAGCAGCCCTCTGGGGCAGGCCTATGGCTACACCTTC CASSPLGQAYGYTF
. TRBJ2-7 TRBD2 TRBV11-2 TGTGCCAGCAGCTTAGCTAGCGGGGGTTCCTACGAGCAGTACTTC CASSLASGGSYEQYF
few TRBJ1-5 . TRBV19 TGTGCCAGTAGTCCGGGGGGCAGGCTAAGGGCTCTAAATCAGCCCCAGCATTTT CASSPGGRLRALNQPQHF
few TRBJ1-5 TRBD1 TRBV19 TGTGCCAGTAGTGTACCGGGACAGTGGCATCAGCCCCAGCATTTT CASSVPGQWHQPQHF
. TRBJ1-1 . TRBV6-1 TGTGCCAGCAGATCGTTTTGGGGGAACACTGAAGCTTTCTTT CASRSFWGNTEAFF
. TRBJ1-2 . TRBV12-5 TGTGCTAGTGGTTACCCCCCGGGGGGGACCCATGGCTACACCTTC CASGYPPGGTHGYTF
. TRBJ1-2 . TRBV19 TGTGCCAGTAGTATCCCCAGGGGCCACGGCCACACCTTC CASSIPRGHGHTF
few TRBJ2-7 TRBD2 TRBV6-1 TGTGCCAGCAGTAGACTAGCCGCCTACGAGCAGTACTTC CASSRLAAYEQYF
. TRBJ2-7 TRBD2 TRBV4-1 TGCGCCAGCAGCCTCCTTAGCGGGGGGCGCTACTACGAGCAGTACTTC CASSLLSGGRYYEQYF
. TRBJ2-5 TRBD2 TRBV6-5 TGTGCCAGCAGGCCTACTAGCGGAGGGGAGACCCAGTACTTC CASRPTSGGETQYF
. TRBJ1-2 . TRBV11-3 TGTGCCAGCAGCTTAGTCCAGGGGTACGGCTACACCTTC CASSLVQGYGYTF
. TRBJ2-3 . TRBV4-2 TGTGCCAGCAGCCAACCGAGCGGAATAGATACGCAGTATTTT CASSQPSGIDTQYF
. TRBJ2-2 . TRBV7-3 TGTGCCAGCAGACTCCCCCCCGGGGAGCTGTTTTTT CASRLPPGELFF
. TRBJ1-5 . TRBV6-5 TGTGCCAGCAGTTACTACGGAGCTAGCAATCAGCCCCAGCATTTT CASSYYGASNQPQHF
. TRBJ2-7 . TRBV6-5 TGTGCCAGCAGTTTCCGGGACGAGCAGTACTTC CASSFRDEQYF
. TRBJ1-2 . TRBV5-8 TGTGCCAGCTGCCGTAATTCTATCGACTATGGCTACACCTTC CASCRNSIDYGYTF
few TRBJ1-5 . TRBV27 TGTGCCAGCAGTTTAGGACAGCACCCAAATCAGCCCCAGCATTTT CASSLGQHPNQPQHF
once TRBJ2-1 . TRBV18 TGTGCCAGCTGCCCCCTGCCTCATGAGCAGTTCTTC CASCPLPHEQFF
. TRBJ1-1 . TRBV28 TGTGCCACTACTGGCAGCATGAACACTGAAGCTTTCTTT CATTGSMNTEAFF
. TRBJ1-1 TRBD1 TRBV4-3 TGCGCCAGCAGCCCCGACAGGGTAGGGACTGAAGCTTTCTTT CASSPDRVGTEAFF
. TRBJ2-2 . TRBV11-3 TGTGCCAGCAGCCTCGGAGTCAGTAGTAACACCGGGGAGCTGTTTTTT CASSLGVSSNTGELFF
. TRBJ1-5 TRBD1 TRBV2 TGTGCCAGCAACCTCGGGCAGGGGACAGTTCTCAATCAGCCCCAGCATTTT CASNLGQGTVLNQPQHF
. TRBJ1-6 . TRBV5-1 TGCGCCAGCAGCCGGTCAGGGGACCGTTACAATTCACCCCTCCACTTT CASSRSGDRYNSPLHF
. TRBJ2-3 . TRBV7-3 TGTGCCAGCAGCTTACCAGGGATCCATACGCAGTATTTT CASSLPGIHTQYF
. TRBJ2-3 TRBD2 TRBV6-5 TGTGCCAGCAGTTACTCAGGTAGCGGGGGATCAGATACGCAGTATTTT CASSYSGSGGSDTQYF
. TRBJ2-5 . TRBV7-9 TGTGCCAGCAGCTTACAGGAGACCCAGTACTTC CASSLQETQYF
once TRBJ2-7 TRBD1 TRBV7-2 TGTGCCAGCAGCCCGGGACAGAACCCCTACGAGCAGTACTTC CASSPGQNPYEQYF
. TRBJ1-5 . TRBV29-1 TGCAGCGTTGCAACAGGCAGAAATCAGCCCCAGCATTTT CSVATGRNQPQHF
. TRBJ2-1 . TRBV6-1 TGTGCCAGCGGCTACCTCTCCTACAATGAGCAGTTCTTC CASGYLSYNEQFF
. TRBJ2-7 . TRBV5-1 TGCGCCAGCAGCTTGCCAAGCTACGAGCAGTACTTC CASSLPSYEQYF
. TRBJ2-2 . TRBV7-2 TGTGCCAGCAGCTTAATGGGACACCACGCGAACACCGGGGAGCTGTTTTTT CASSLMGHHANTGELFF
. TRBJ2-1 TRBD2 TRBV19 TGTGCCACTAGGCTGCGCGGGGGGGCCTGGGAGCAGTTCTTC CATRLRGGAWEQFF
. TRBJ2-2 . TRBV7-6 TGTGCCAGCAGCTTAGCGCGGGGCGGGGAGCTGTTTTTT CASSLARGGELFF
few TRBJ1-6 . TRBV4-1 TGCGCCAGCAGCCTAGTGGGGGCCGCTGATTCACCCCTCCACTTT CASSLVGAADSPLHF